The entry below describes one TCR beta chain. What it binds is unknown. The source of the sample is a study of cytomegalovirus exposure and HLA in healthy donors. Study findings and constraints: A few V segments could not be told apart, such as TRBV6-2 and TRBV6-3, and were left out. In presence/absence analyses, roughly uniform sequencing depth across donors was assumed.

V was pared by 7 bases and J by 8 bases, with 14 bases between. In germline, CDR1 is MNHEY, CDR2 SVGAGI. CDR3 length: 12 residues. This PCR relied on a set of 60 Vbeta primers and 13 Jbeta primers. Sequenced by immunoSEQ multiplex PCR; TCRdb stores in-frame clones only, minus some. The table has around 210,000 clones, roughly 77% seen once. Sequences were obtained from PBMCs. This chain connects TRBV6-5 to TRBJ1-2; possibly TRBD1 for D (6 bases). The source is a male donor in good health and CMV-seropositive. The CDR3 loop reads CASTNRGGGYTF. The CDR3 DNA sequence: TGTGCCAGCACCAACCGGGGGGGCGGCTACACCTTC.